The sequence of this TCR beta chain was determined in a study of blood T cell repertoires in COVID-19. At the level of the study: Both acute and convalescent COVID-19 samples were obtained from the United States, Italy and Spain. PBMCs, B-cell-depleted T cells, or T cells were the source of the cDNA or gDNA that made up the material.

Authors' analysis steps: Estimates of nucleated cell counts were drawn from the amplification of reference gene primers. Sequencing used immunoSEQ multiplex PCR; TCRdb keeps in-frame clones, though not all of them. V and J calls and clone size follow that table, whereas D and trimming were derived from the DNA. In the table there are about 230,000 clones, over 85% of which are singletons. Germline CDR1 is SEHNR and CDR2 is FQNEAQ (reference sequence). V gave up 7 bases and J gave up 3 bases; unmatched junction bases: 15. This CDR3 has 16 amino acids. The study drew participants aged about 18 to 90 years from fewer than 30 US areas.

Sequencing was done on a sample of PBMCs or T cells enriched from blood (not recorded which). The chain combines TRBV7-9 with TRBJ2-7; 7 nucleotides align to TRBD2. The TCR sequence derives from a woman between 25 and 40 years old with acute COVID-19. This CDR3 reads CASTLLGGSHHYEQYF. The CDR3 nucleotides read TGTGCCAGCACCCTGCTGGGAGGGTCCCACCACTACGAGCAGTACTTC.